These T cell receptor beta chains were read from a single sample in a study of blood T cell repertoires in COVID-19. Libraries were prepared by immunoSEQ multiplex PCR; TCRdb keeps only in-frame clonotypes and omits some of them. The sample has about 140,000 clones, 75% to 90% seen once. Specimen: peripheral blood. These receptors were collected from a man aged 60 to 69 with active or convalescent COVID-19. Each CDR3 is given with its conserved first and last residue. The D gene is left open where the match is weak. Only part of the rows carry a size: once, few, many, or a class if the clone is expanded.

j_call: TRBJ1-1
v_call: TRBV28
clone_size: -
d_call: -
cdr3_aa: CATYKVRNTEAFF
cdr3_nt: TGTGCCACCTATAAAGTCCGAAACACTGAAGCTTTCTTT

j_call: TRBJ1-1
v_call: TRBV7-3
clone_size: -
d_call: -
cdr3_aa: CASSSSSGTEAFF
cdr3_nt: TGTGCCAGCAGCTCGTCATCAGGGACTGAAGCTTTCTTT

j_call: TRBJ2-3
v_call: TRBV2
clone_size: -
d_call: TRBD2
cdr3_aa: CASLMGLASDTQYF
cdr3_nt: TGTGCCAGCCTAATGGGACTAGCGTCCGATACGCAGTATTTT

j_call: TRBJ1-2
v_call: TRBV5-1
clone_size: -
d_call: -
cdr3_aa: CASSLPSGDYGYTF
cdr3_nt: TGCGCCAGCAGCTTACCCTCAGGGGACTATGGCTACACCTTC

j_call: TRBJ2-5
v_call: TRBV5-1
clone_size: -
d_call: TRBD2
cdr3_aa: CASSLYSSGGETQYF
cdr3_nt: TGCGCCAGCAGCTTGTATTCAAGCGGGGGTGAGACCCAGTACTTC

j_call: TRBJ2-3
v_call: TRBV13
clone_size: once
d_call: TRBD2
cdr3_aa: CASSSCPPGLALFCTDTQYF
cdr3_nt: TGTGCCAGCAGCTCCTGCCCCCCGGGACTAGCCCTATTTTGCACAGATACGCAGTATTTT

j_call: TRBJ1-6
v_call: TRBV6-2/TRBV6-3
clone_size: few
d_call: TRBD1
cdr3_aa: CASSPPTGWSNSPLHF
cdr3_nt: TGTGCCAGCAGCCCACCGACAGGGTGGAGTAATTCACCCCTCCACTTT

j_call: TRBJ1-2
v_call: TRBV7-2
clone_size: -
d_call: TRBD1
cdr3_aa: CASSSRDSSYGYTF
cdr3_nt: TGTGCCAGCAGCTCCCGGGACAGCTCCTATGGCTACACCTTC

j_call: TRBJ1-1
v_call: TRBV7-8
clone_size: -
d_call: TRBD1
cdr3_aa: CATTRLPAGGLNTEAFF
cdr3_nt: TGTGCCACGACTAGGCTCCCCGCAGGGGGCCTAAACACTGAAGCTTTCTTT

j_call: TRBJ2-3
v_call: TRBV28
clone_size: -
d_call: TRBD2
cdr3_aa: CASSSPSGRGGLDTQYF
cdr3_nt: TGTGCCAGCAGTTCCCCTTCGGGGCGGGGGGGCTTAGATACGCAGTATTTT

j_call: TRBJ2-2
v_call: TRBV11-2
clone_size: -
d_call: TRBD2
cdr3_aa: CASSTRTSGTGELFF
cdr3_nt: TGTGCCAGCAGCACCCGGACTAGCGGGACCGGGGAGCTGTTTTTT

j_call: TRBJ1-3
v_call: TRBV10-3
clone_size: -
d_call: -
cdr3_aa: CAISESFDRGVGSAF
cdr3_nt: TGTGCCATCAGTGAGTCATTCGATCGAGGCGTGGGTTCGGCGTTT

j_call: TRBJ1-5
v_call: TRBV28
clone_size: once
d_call: TRBD1
cdr3_aa: CASSLSRDRGEPQHF
cdr3_nt: TGTGCCAGCAGTTTGTCCCGGGACAGGGGTGAGCCCCAGCATTTT

j_call: TRBJ2-1
v_call: TRBV7-3
clone_size: few
d_call: TRBD2
cdr3_aa: CASSPQREYEQFF
cdr3_nt: TGTGCCAGCAGCCCCCAGCGGGAATATGAGCAGTTCTTC

j_call: TRBJ2-7
v_call: TRBV9
clone_size: -
d_call: TRBD1
cdr3_aa: CASSPRGNYEQYF
cdr3_nt: TGTGCCAGCAGCCCCAGGGGGAACTACGAGCAGTACTTC

j_call: TRBJ2-1
v_call: TRBV10-3
clone_size: -
d_call: -
cdr3_aa: CAIISRRGEQFF
cdr3_nt: TGTGCCATCATTTCCCGACGGGGGGAGCAGTTCTTC

j_call: TRBJ1-1
v_call: TRBV10-3
clone_size: -
d_call: -
cdr3_aa: CAIRRTRDTRDEAFF
cdr3_nt: TGTGCCATCAGACGGACCCGGGACACCAGAGATGAAGCTTTCTTT

j_call: TRBJ2-5
v_call: TRBV19
clone_size: few
d_call: -
cdr3_aa: CASSIGSSAQETQYF
cdr3_nt: TGTGCCAGTAGTATAGGGTCTAGCGCTCAAGAGACCCAGTACTTC

j_call: TRBJ1-4
v_call: TRBV30
clone_size: once
d_call: TRBD1
cdr3_aa: CACPGQGEEKLFF
cdr3_nt: TGTGCCTGCCCGGGACAGGGAGAAGAAAAACTGTTTTTT

j_call: TRBJ2-5
v_call: TRBV6-2/TRBV6-3
clone_size: -
d_call: TRBD1
cdr3_aa: CASSRSGGTAQETQYF
cdr3_nt: TGTGCCAGCAGCCGCTCGGGTGGGACAGCACAAGAGACCCAGTACTTC

j_call: TRBJ2-6
v_call: TRBV12-3/TRBV12-4
clone_size: -
d_call: -
cdr3_aa: CASWASGANVLTF
cdr3_nt: TGTGCCAGCTGGGCCTCTGGGGCCAACGTCCTGACTTTC

j_call: TRBJ1-6
v_call: TRBV2
clone_size: -
d_call: TRBD1
cdr3_aa: CASSGQGEISPLHF
cdr3_nt: TGTGCCAGCAGTGGGCAGGGGGAAATATCACCCCTCCACTTT

j_call: TRBJ2-3
v_call: TRBV4-3
clone_size: once
d_call: -
cdr3_aa: CASSQAVADTQYF
cdr3_nt: TGCGCCAGCAGCCAGGCGGTTGCAGATACGCAGTATTTT

j_call: TRBJ1-4
v_call: TRBV12-3/TRBV12-4
clone_size: once
d_call: -
cdr3_aa: CASRRGGNEKLFF
cdr3_nt: TGTGCCAGCCGGAGGGGCGGGAATGAAAAACTGTTTTTT

j_call: TRBJ2-1
v_call: TRBV24-1
clone_size: -
d_call: -
cdr3_aa: CATSETTSRQFF
cdr3_nt: TGTGCCACCAGTGAAACTACTAGCCGGCAGTTCTTC

j_call: TRBJ2-1
v_call: TRBV6-5
clone_size: -
d_call: -
cdr3_aa: CASSYSRGKWDEQFF
cdr3_nt: TGTGCCAGCAGTTACTCCAGGGGAAAGTGGGATGAGCAGTTCTTC

j_call: TRBJ2-7
v_call: TRBV6-6
clone_size: once
d_call: TRBD1
cdr3_aa: CASRKGQGKLYEQYF
cdr3_nt: TGTGCCAGCAGGAAGGGACAGGGCAAACTCTACGAGCAGTACTTC

j_call: TRBJ2-1
v_call: TRBV5-1
clone_size: -
d_call: TRBD2
cdr3_aa: CASSSRTSGGNNEQFF
cdr3_nt: TGCGCCAGCAGCTCCAGGACTAGCGGGGGCAACAATGAGCAGTTCTTC

j_call: TRBJ2-5
v_call: TRBV12-3/TRBV12-4
clone_size: -
d_call: -
cdr3_aa: CASTGNYETQYF
cdr3_nt: TGTGCCAGCACCGGAAACTACGAGACCCAGTACTTC

j_call: TRBJ2-7
v_call: TRBV19
clone_size: -
d_call: TRBD2
cdr3_aa: CASSIKPTGLAGGSYEQYF
cdr3_nt: TGTGCCAGTAGTATCAAACCCACTGGGCTAGCGGGGGGTTCCTACGAGCAGTACTTC

j_call: TRBJ2-5
v_call: TRBV5-1
clone_size: -
d_call: -
cdr3_aa: CASSLVAGAAAAQYF
cdr3_nt: TGCGCCAGCAGCTTGGTGGCAGGGGCCGCTGCCGCCCAGTACTTC

j_call: TRBJ2-1
v_call: TRBV27
clone_size: -
d_call: -
cdr3_aa: CASRPPRENLPQFF
cdr3_nt: TGTGCCAGCAGGCCACCGCGGGAAAACCTTCCGCAGTTCTTC

j_call: TRBJ2-3
v_call: TRBV6-4
clone_size: -
d_call: TRBD2
cdr3_aa: CASSQRSRLAGGPSTDTQYF
cdr3_nt: TGTGCCAGCAGCCAAAGAAGTAGACTAGCGGGGGGCCCCAGCACAGATACGCAGTATTTT

j_call: TRBJ1-1
v_call: TRBV29-1
clone_size: -
d_call: TRBD1
cdr3_aa: CSVRQGPSTEAFF
cdr3_nt: TGCAGCGTCCGACAGGGTCCGAGCACTGAAGCTTTCTTT

j_call: TRBJ1-3
v_call: TRBV6-2/TRBV6-3
clone_size: few
d_call: -
cdr3_aa: CASSPDLTETGNTIYF
cdr3_nt: TGTGCCAGCAGCCCCGATTTGACGGAGACTGGAAACACCATATATTTT

j_call: TRBJ2-3
v_call: TRBV24-1
clone_size: -
d_call: -
cdr3_aa: CATSDSGSEAENTDTQYF
cdr3_nt: TGTGCCACCAGTGATTCCGGGAGCGAAGCGGAGAACACAGATACGCAGTATTTT

j_call: TRBJ1-1
v_call: TRBV5-1
clone_size: -
d_call: TRBD1
cdr3_aa: CASSSEVAGGAFF
cdr3_nt: TGCGCCAGCAGTTCCGAGGTGGCAGGGGGTGCTTTCTTT

j_call: TRBJ2-7
v_call: TRBV30
clone_size: -
d_call: -
cdr3_aa: CACSIGRGNEQYF
cdr3_nt: TGTGCCTGTTCGATCGGGAGAGGGAACGAGCAGTACTTC

j_call: TRBJ2-4
v_call: TRBV19
clone_size: -
d_call: TRBD2
cdr3_aa: CASSPNTVSGRNIQYF
cdr3_nt: TGTGCCAGTAGTCCCAATACCGTTAGCGGGAGGAACATTCAGTACTTC

j_call: TRBJ2-1
v_call: TRBV18
clone_size: once
d_call: -
cdr3_aa: CASSRIGRGAIGNEQFF
cdr3_nt: TGTGCCAGCTCACGGATAGGAAGGGGCGCAATCGGGAATGAGCAGTTCTTC

j_call: TRBJ2-3
v_call: TRBV4-1
clone_size: -
d_call: -
cdr3_aa: CASSQVILAADTQYF
cdr3_nt: TGCGCCAGCAGCCAAGTTATTCTAGCAGCAGATACGCAGTATTTT

j_call: TRBJ1-1
v_call: TRBV6-2/TRBV6-3
clone_size: -
d_call: -
cdr3_aa: CASSNGTPNTEAFF
cdr3_nt: TGTGCCAGCAGTAATGGGACACCGAACACTGAAGCTTTCTTT

j_call: TRBJ2-1
v_call: TRBV6-5
clone_size: few
d_call: -
cdr3_aa: CASSSSARNEQFF
cdr3_nt: TGTGCCAGCAGTTCCTCAGCTAGGAATGAGCAGTTCTTC

j_call: TRBJ1-2
v_call: TRBV18
clone_size: -
d_call: TRBD1
cdr3_aa: CASSPGTGRGYTF
cdr3_nt: TGTGCCAGCTCACCCGGGACAGGGAGGGGCTACACCTTC

j_call: TRBJ2-4
v_call: TRBV6-6
clone_size: -
d_call: TRBD1
cdr3_aa: CASSSGTALAKNIQYF
cdr3_nt: TGTGCCAGCAGTTCCGGGACAGCCTTAGCCAAAAACATTCAGTACTTC

j_call: TRBJ1-4
v_call: TRBV9
clone_size: -
d_call: -
cdr3_aa: CASSADGEPEKLFF
cdr3_nt: TGTGCCAGCAGCGCTGACGGAGAGCCGGAAAAACTGTTTTTT

j_call: TRBJ1-4
v_call: TRBV28
clone_size: -
d_call: TRBD1
cdr3_aa: CASSPGTGREKLFF
cdr3_nt: TGTGCCAGCAGTCCAGGGACAGGGAGGGAAAAACTGTTTTTT

j_call: TRBJ2-5
v_call: TRBV7-3
clone_size: -
d_call: -
cdr3_aa: CASSPTIGPQETQYF
cdr3_nt: TGTGCCAGCAGCCCAACTATAGGTCCTCAAGAGACCCAGTACTTC

j_call: TRBJ2-7
v_call: TRBV19
clone_size: many
d_call: TRBD2
cdr3_aa: CASSIGAGVAYEQYF
cdr3_nt: TGTGCCAGTAGTATCGGGGCGGGAGTAGCCTACGAGCAGTACTTC

j_call: TRBJ1-6
v_call: TRBV7-2
clone_size: -
d_call: -
cdr3_aa: CASSPGPDSPLHF
cdr3_nt: TGTGCCAGCAGCCCAGGGCCAGATTCACCCCTCCACTTT

j_call: TRBJ2-7
v_call: TRBV20-1
clone_size: -
d_call: -
cdr3_aa: CSASIGGFEYEQYF
cdr3_nt: TGCAGTGCTAGTATCGGCGGGTTCGAATACGAGCAGTACTTC

j_call: TRBJ2-7
v_call: TRBV2
clone_size: -
d_call: -
cdr3_aa: CASSGGGTPGTVRYF
cdr3_nt: TGTGCCAGCAGCGGGGGGGGGACACCCGGGACAGTAAGGTACTTC

j_call: TRBJ1-3
v_call: TRBV11-2
clone_size: once
d_call: -
cdr3_aa: CASAVLSSSGNTIYF
cdr3_nt: TGTGCCAGCGCGGTTTTGTCCAGCTCTGGAAACACCATATATTTT

j_call: TRBJ2-1
v_call: TRBV28
clone_size: once
d_call: TRBD1
cdr3_aa: CASSSWTGPEQFF
cdr3_nt: TGTGCCAGCAGTTCTTGGACAGGCCCTGAGCAGTTCTTC

j_call: TRBJ1-2
v_call: TRBV18
clone_size: -
d_call: -
cdr3_aa: CASSTSTENYGYTF
cdr3_nt: TGTGCCAGCTCAACTTCGACAGAAAACTATGGCTACACCTTC

j_call: TRBJ2-3
v_call: TRBV19
clone_size: -
d_call: TRBD2
cdr3_aa: CASSIGRADTQYF
cdr3_nt: TGTGCCAGTAGTATCGGGAGGGCAGATACGCAGTATTTT

j_call: TRBJ2-3
v_call: TRBV7-2
clone_size: -
d_call: TRBD2
cdr3_aa: CASSPLAAGDTQYF
cdr3_nt: TGTGCCAGCAGCCCCCTAGCGGCCGGGGATACGCAGTATTTT

j_call: TRBJ1-2
v_call: TRBV4-1
clone_size: -
d_call: -
cdr3_aa: CASSPDGNYGYTF
cdr3_nt: TGCGCCAGCAGCCCCGACGGGAACTATGGCTACACCTTC

j_call: TRBJ1-2
v_call: TRBV4-2
clone_size: -
d_call: TRBD1
cdr3_aa: CASSRTGNGGGYTF
cdr3_nt: TGTGCCAGCAGCCGGACAGGGAATGGAGGTGGCTACACCTTC